This T cell receptor (beta chain) appears in the sequencing data of a study of T cells expressing NK-cell markers. At the level of the study: Sequencing of TCR beta repertoires drew on sorted CD3+CD56+NKG2C+, CD3+CD56+NKG2C- and CD3+CD56-NKG2C+ T cells.

Whole-study results and caveats: There remained a lack of clarity about HCMV specificity of expanded NKG2C+ T cell clones.

CDR3 length equals 14 residues. Per germline, CDR1 MNHEY and CDR2 SVGEGT. TCRdb reworked the 5' RACE reads into one entry per CDR3 protein, no DNA. This table lists about 380,000 distinct CDR3 sequences. For this clonotype: Its antigen is unknown.

The specimen sequenced was blood T cells: a sorted CD56 or NKG2C T cell subset, CD4+ or CD8+ T cells, or bulk PBMC T cells (not recorded which). This chain links TRBV6-2 or TRBV6-3 with TRBJ2-1; TCRdb's D gene call, TRBD2, goes unchecked for lack of DNA. The receptor's source is a man aged 18-75 years in good health. This CDR3 is CASGWVAGVNEQFF.